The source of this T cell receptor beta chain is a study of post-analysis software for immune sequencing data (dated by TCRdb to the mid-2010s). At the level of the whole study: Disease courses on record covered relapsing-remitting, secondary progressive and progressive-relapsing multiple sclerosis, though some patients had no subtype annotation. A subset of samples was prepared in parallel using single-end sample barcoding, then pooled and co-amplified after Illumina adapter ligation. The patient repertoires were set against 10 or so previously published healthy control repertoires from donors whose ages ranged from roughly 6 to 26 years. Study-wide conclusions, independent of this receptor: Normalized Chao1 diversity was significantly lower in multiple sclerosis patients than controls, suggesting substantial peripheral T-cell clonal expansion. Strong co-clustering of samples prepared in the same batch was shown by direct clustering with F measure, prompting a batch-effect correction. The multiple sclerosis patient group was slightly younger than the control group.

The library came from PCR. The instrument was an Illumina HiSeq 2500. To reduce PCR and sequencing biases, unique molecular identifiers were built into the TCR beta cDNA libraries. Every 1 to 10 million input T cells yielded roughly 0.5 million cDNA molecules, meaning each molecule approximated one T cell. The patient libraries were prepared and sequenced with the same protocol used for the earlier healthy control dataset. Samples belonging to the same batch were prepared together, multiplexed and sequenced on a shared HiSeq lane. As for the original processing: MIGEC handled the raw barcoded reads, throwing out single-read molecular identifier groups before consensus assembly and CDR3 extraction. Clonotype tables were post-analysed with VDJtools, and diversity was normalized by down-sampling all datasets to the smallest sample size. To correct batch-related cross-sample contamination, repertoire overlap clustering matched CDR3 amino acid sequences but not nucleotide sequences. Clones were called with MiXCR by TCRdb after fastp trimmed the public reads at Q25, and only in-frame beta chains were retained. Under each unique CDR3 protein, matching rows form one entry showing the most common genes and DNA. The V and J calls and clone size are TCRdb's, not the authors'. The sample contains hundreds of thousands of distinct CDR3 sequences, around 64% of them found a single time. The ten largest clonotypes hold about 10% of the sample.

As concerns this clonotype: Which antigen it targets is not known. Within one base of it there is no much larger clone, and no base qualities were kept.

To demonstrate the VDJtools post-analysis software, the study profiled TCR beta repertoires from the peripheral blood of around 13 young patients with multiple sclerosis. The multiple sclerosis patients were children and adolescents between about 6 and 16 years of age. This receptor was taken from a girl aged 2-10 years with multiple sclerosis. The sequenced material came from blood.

For the CDR3, the sequence is CASSQNGQIPNEQYF. The sequence in DNA is TGTGCCAGCAGCCAAAATGGACAGATCCCTAACGAGCAGTACTTC. Recombination connected TRBV3-1 to TRBJ2-7, with a weak D call of TRBD1 (6 bases match). The CDR3 starts with the cysteine, ends with the phenylalanine, and has 15 residues. The read is trimmed to its CDR3 DNA, 45 bases read in frame from base 1. The germline ends are 16 bases apart after V is trimmed by 2 bases and J by 5 bases. The germline V gene (reference sequence) gives CDR1 as LGHDT and CDR2 as YNNKEL.